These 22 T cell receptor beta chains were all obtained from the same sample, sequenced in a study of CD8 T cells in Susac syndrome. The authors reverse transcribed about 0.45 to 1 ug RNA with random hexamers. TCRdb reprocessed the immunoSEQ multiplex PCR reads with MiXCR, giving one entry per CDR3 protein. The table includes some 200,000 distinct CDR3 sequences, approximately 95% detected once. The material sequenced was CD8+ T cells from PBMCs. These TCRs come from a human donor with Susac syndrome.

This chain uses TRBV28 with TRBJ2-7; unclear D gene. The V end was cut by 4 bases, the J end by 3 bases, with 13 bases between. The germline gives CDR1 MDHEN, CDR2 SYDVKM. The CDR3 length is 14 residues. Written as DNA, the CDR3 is TGTGCCAGCAGTTCTCGTGTCCTAGTCTACGAGCAGTACTTC. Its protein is CASSSRVLVYEQYF.

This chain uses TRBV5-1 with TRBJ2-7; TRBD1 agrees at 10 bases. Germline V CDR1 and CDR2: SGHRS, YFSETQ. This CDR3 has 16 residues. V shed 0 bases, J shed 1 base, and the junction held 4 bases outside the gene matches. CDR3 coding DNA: TGCGCCAGCAGCTTGGCGGGACAGGGGAGGTCCTACGAGCAGTACTTC. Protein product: CASSLAGQGRSYEQYF.

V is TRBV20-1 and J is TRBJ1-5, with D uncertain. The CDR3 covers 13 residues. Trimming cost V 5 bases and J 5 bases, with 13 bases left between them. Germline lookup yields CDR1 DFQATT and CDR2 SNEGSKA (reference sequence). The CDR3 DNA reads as TGCAGTGCTGCCCAAAAATCCGATCAGCCCCAGCATTTT. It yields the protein CSAAQKSDQPQHF.

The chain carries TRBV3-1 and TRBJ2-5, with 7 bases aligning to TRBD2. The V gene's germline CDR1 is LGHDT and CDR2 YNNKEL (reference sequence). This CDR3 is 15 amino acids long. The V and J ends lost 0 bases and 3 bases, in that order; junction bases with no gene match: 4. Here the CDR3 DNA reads TGTGCCAGCAGCCAAGAGCGGCGGGAGAAAGAGACCCAGTACTTC. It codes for CASSQERREKETQYF.

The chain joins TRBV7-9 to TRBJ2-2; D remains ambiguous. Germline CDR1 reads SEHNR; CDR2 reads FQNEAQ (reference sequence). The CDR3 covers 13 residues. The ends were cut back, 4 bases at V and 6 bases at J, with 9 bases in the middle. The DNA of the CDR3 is TGTGCCAGCAGCTCCGTACTTTCCGGGGAGCTGTTTTTT. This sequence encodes CASSSVLSGELFF.

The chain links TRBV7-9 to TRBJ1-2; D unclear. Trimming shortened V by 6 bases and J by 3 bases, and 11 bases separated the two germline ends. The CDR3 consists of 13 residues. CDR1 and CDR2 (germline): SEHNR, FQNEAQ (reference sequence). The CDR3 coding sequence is TGTGCCAGCAGTTTGAAATGGGACTATGGCTACACCTTC. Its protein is CASSLKWDYGYTF. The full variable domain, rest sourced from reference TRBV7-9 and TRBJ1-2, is DTGVSQNPRHKITKRGQNVTFRCDPISEHNRLYWYRQTLGQGPEFLTYFQNEAQLEKSRLLSDRFSAERPKGSFSTLEIQRTEQGDSAMYLCASSLKWDYGYTFGSGTRLTVV.

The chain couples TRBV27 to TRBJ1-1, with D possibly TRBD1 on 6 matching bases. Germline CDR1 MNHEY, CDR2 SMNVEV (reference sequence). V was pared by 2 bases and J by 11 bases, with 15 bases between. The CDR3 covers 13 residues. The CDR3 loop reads CASSLDPGASAFF. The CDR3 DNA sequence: TGTGCCAGCAGTTTAGATCCGGGGGCAAGTGCTTTCTTT.

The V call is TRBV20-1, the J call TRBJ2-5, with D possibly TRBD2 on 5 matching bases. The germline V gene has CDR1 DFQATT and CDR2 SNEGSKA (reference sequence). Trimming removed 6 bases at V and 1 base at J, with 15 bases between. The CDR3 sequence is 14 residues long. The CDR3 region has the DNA TGCAGTGCGCCTCCTTTACTAGGCCAAGAGACCCAGTACTTC. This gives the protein CSAPPLLGQETQYF.

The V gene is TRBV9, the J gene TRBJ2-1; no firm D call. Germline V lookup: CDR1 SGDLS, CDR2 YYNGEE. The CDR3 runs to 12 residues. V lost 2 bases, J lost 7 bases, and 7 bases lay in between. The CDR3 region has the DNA TGTGCCAGCAGCGTTTCAGCGAATGAGCAGTTCTTC. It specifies CASSVSANEQFF. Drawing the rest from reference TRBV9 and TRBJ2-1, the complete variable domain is DSGVTQTPKHLITATGQRVTLRCSPRSGDLSVYWYQQSLDQGLQFLIQYYNGEERAKGNILERFSAQQFPDLHSELNLSSLELGDSALYFCASSVSANEQFFGPGTRLTVL.

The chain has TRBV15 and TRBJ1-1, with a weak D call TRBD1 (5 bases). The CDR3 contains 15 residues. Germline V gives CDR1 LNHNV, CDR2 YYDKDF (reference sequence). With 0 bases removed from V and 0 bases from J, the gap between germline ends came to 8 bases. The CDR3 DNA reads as TGTGCCACCAGCAGAGATCCGGGGGTGAACACTGAAGCTTTCTTT. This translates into CATSRDPGVNTEAFF.

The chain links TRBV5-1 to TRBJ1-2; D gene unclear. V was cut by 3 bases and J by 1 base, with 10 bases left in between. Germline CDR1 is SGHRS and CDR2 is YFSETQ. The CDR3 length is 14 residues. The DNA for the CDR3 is TGCGCCAGCAGCTCTGGACTCTATAACTATGGCTACACCTTC. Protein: CASSSGLYNYGYTF.

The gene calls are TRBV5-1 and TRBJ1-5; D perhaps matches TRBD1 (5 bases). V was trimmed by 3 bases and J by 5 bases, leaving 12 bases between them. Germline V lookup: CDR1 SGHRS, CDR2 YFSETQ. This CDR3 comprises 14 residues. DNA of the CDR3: TGCGCCAGCAGCTGGGGGGGTACGGATCAGCCCCAGCATTTT. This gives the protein CASSWGGTDQPQHF.

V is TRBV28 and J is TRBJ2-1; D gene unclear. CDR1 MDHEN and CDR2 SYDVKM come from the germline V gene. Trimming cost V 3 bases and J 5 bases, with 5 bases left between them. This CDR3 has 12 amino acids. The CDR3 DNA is TGTGCCAGCAGTTTGGATAACAATGAGCAGTTCTTC. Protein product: CASSLDNNEQFF.

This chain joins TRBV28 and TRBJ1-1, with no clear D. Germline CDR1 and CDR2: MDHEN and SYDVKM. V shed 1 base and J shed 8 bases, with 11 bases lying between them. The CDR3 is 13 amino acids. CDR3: CASSLSHLGEAFF. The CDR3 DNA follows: TGTGCCAGCAGTTTATCCCATTTGGGGGAAGCTTTCTTT.

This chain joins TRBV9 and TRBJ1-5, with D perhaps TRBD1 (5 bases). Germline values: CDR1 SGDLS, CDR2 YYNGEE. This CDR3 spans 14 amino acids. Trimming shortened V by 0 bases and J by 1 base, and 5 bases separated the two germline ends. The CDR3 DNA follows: TGTGCCAGCAGCGTAGGACAGAGCAATCAGCCCCAGCATTTT. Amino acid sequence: CASSVGQSNQPQHF.

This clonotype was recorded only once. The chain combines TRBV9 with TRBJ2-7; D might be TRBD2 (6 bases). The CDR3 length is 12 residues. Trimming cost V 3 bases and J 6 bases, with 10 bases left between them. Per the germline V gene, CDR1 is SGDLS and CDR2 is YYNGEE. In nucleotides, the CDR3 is TGTGCCAGCAGCGGGGACGGGGGCGAGCAGTACTTC. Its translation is CASSGDGGEQYF.

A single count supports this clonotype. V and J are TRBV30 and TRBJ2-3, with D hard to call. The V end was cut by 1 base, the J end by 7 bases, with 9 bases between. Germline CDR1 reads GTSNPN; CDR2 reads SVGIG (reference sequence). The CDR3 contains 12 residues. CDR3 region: CAWSADSNTQYF. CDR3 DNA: TGTGCCTGGAGTGCCGACTCAAATACGCAGTATTTT.

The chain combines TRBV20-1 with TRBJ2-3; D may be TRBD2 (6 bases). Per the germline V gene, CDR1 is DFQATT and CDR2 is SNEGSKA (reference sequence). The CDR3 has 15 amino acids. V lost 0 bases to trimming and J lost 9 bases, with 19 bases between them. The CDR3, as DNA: TGCAGTGCTAGAGAGGTGGATTTGGACTACAAGACGCAGTATTTT. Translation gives CSAREVDLDYKTQYF.

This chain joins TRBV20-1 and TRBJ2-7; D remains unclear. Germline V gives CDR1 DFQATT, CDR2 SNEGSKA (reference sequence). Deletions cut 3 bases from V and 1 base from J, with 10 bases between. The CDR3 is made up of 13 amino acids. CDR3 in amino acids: CSASVDRSYEQYF. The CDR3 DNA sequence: TGCAGTGCTAGTGTCGACCGATCCTACGAGCAGTACTTC.

In DNA form, the CDR3 reads TGTGCCAGCAGACTATCGTATGACATAAACTATGGCTACACCTTC. Its translation is CASRLSYDINYGYTF. This chain connects TRBV28 to TRBJ1-2; D gene uncertain. CDR1 is MDHEN, CDR2 SYDVKM, per germline. The CDR3 totals 15 residues. The germline V and J ends were trimmed by 6 bases and 2 bases, with 16 bases remaining between them.

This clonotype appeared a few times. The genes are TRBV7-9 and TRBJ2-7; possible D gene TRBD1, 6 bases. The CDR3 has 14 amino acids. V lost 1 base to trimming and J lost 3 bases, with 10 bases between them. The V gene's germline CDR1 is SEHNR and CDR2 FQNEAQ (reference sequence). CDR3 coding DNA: TGTGCCAGCAGCTTAGAGGGGGTTGGCTACGAGCAGTACTTC. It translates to CASSLEGVGYEQYF.

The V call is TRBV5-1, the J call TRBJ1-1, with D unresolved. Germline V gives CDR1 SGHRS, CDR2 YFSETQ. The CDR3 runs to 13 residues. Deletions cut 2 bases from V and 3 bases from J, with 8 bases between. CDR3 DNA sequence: TGCGCCAGCAGCTTCCAGGAGGACACTGAAGCTTTCTTT. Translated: CASSFQEDTEAFF.